This entry is about one TCR beta chain. A few counts support this clone. The antigen it binds to is not known. No per-base quality is available; no much larger clone lies one base away. This record comes from a study of cytomegalovirus exposure and HLA in healthy donors (TCRdb year 2017). Some background on the complete study: According to a later analysis, one platform produced both the approximately 110 validation repertoires and the roughly 660 repertoires of the first cohort. The aim of the study was to test whether cataloging public T cell receptors could identify signatures of past pathogen exposure. A separate validation cohort of roughly 130 different subjects was used in addition to the roughly 620-subject first cohort. To predict cytomegalovirus infection status, the study brought together high-throughput TCR immunosequencing, statistical association of individual TCRs with disease status, and machine learning. What the research found in general, with its limitations: The authors suggested that the approach could potentially be generalized to other disease states and immunological phenotypes. A later analysis had no HLA typing for the validation cohort, so co-occurrence there was scored across all 110 or so repertoires. The study listed approximately 150 TCR beta chains as associated with cytomegalovirus. A few of the identified cytomegalovirus-associated TCR beta chains were confirmed in vitro to be specific for cytomegalovirus antigens. A later analysis found that TCRs clustered in the first cohort also tended to co-occur in the roughly 120 validation repertoires, with 94% of cluster scores above 0. Cytomegalovirus status was reported to be diagnosed by the classifier with high specificity and sensitivity in both the original and validation cohorts. Most TCR sequences were seen in very few donors, while some public TCRs were found in many individuals.

From a lookup of the germline V gene (reference sequence), CDR1 and CDR2 are MNHEY and SMNVEV. From the cysteine up to the phenylalanine, the CDR3 has a length of 17 residues. The CDR3 DNA has 51 bases and is translated from base 1. Germline trimming: 3 bases from V, 5 bases from J; junction bases outside gene matches: 8. The library was made by the immunoSEQ multiplex PCR assay. The authors' analysis ran thus. A statistical classification framework was built to diagnose cytomegalovirus status from the catalog of TCR beta chain sequences. This is the immuneACCESS table as TCRdb keeps it, with only in-frame sequences that have V and J called. A part of the clones is gone; compared with another copy, unresolved V genes explain less than half, and the rest is unexplained. Clone size and V and J calls were adopted from that table, with D and trimming inferred from the DNA. In this sample the table shows about 130,000 clones, about 94% of which occur a single time. The ten biggest clones cover 1.5% to 2% of the sample.

The donors belonged to the validation cohort of approximately 130 subjects, which was separate from the approximately 680-subject first cohort. The sequence joins TRBV27 to TRBJ2-3; 13 nucleotides in the junction match TRBD2. The material sequenced was PBMCs. The source of this sequence is a man aged 18 to 29 in good health and CMV-seropositive. The bases read TGTGCCAGCAGTTTCCTCGTAGGACTAGCGGGAGTAGATACGCAGTATTTT. Translated, it reads CASSFLVGLAGVDTQYF.